The sequence of this TCR beta chain was determined in a study of spatial heterogeneity in lung cancer. Time point noted: sample taken at primary tumor resection. TCRdb independently ran MiXCR on the 5' RACE reads; one entry per CDR3 protein. Of tens of thousands of distinct CDR3 sequences in the sample, about 3.5% were seen once. This clonotype has only a few counts. CDR1 and CDR2 from the germline V gene are SEHNR and FQNEAQ (reference sequence). V trimming: 4 bases; J trimming: 4 bases; junction bases outside the gene matches: 2. The CDR3 length is 14 residues. This chain connects TRBV7-9 to TRBJ2-2; 8 nucleotides line up with TRBD1. This sequence originates from a female donor with early-stage non-small cell lung cancer. Sample: PBMCs, taken at surgery. CDR3 nucleotide sequence: TGTGCCAGCAGCTCGGACAGGGCCACCGGGGAGCTGTTTTTT. Translation: CASSSDRATGELFF.